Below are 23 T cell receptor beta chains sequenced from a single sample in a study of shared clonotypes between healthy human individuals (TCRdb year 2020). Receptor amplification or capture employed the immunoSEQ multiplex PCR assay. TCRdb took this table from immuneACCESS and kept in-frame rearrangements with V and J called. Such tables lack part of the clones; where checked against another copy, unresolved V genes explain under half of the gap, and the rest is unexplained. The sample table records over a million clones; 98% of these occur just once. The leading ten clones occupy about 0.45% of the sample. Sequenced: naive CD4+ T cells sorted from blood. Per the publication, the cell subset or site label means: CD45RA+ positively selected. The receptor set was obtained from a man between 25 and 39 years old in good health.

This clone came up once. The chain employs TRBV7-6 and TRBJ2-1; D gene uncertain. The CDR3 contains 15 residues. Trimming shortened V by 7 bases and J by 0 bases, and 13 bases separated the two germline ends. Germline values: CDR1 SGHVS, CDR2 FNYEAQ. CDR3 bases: TGTGCCAGCACATCAGAGGAGAGCTCCTACAATGAGCAGTTCTTC. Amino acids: CASTSEESSYNEQFF. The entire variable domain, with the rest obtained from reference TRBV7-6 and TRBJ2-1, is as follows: GAGVSQSPRYKVTKRGQDVALRCDPISGHVSLYWYRQALGQGPEFLTYFNYEAQQDKSGLPNDRFSAERPEGSISTLTIQRTEQRDSAMYRCASTSEESSYNEQFFGPGTRLTVL.

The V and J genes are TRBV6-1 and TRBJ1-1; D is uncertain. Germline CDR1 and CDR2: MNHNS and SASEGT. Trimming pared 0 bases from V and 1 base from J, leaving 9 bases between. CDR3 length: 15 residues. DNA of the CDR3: TGTGCCAGCAGTGAAGCTTTAGGTAGGAACACTGAAGCTTTCTTT. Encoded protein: CASSEALGRNTEAFF.

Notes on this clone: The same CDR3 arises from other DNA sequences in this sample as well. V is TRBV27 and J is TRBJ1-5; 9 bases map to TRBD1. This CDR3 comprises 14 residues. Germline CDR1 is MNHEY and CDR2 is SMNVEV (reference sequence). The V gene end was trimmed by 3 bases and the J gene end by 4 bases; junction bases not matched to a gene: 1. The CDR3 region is CASSLGQGNQPQHF. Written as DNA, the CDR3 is TGTGCCAGCAGTTTGGGACAGGGTAATCAGCCCCAGCATTTT.

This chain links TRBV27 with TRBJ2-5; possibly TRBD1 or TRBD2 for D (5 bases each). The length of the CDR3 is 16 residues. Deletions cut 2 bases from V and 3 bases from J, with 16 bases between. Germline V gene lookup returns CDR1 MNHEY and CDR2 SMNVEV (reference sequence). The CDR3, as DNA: TGTGCCAGCAGTTTACGGTTAGGGTGGGGGAAAGAGACCCAGTACTTC. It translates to CASSLRLGWGKETQYF.

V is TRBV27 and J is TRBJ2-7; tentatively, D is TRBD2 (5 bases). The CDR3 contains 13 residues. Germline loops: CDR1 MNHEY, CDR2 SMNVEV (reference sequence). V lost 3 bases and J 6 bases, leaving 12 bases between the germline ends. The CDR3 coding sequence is TGTGCCAGCAGTTTCTTTAGCGTAGGCGAGCAGTACTTC. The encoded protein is CASSFFSVGEQYF.

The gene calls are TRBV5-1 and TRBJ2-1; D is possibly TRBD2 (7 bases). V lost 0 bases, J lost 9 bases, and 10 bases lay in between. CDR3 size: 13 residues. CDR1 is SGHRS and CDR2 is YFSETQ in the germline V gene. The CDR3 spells CASSLAGGREQFF. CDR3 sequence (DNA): TGCGCCAGCAGCTTGGCCGGGGGGCGTGAGCAGTTCTTC. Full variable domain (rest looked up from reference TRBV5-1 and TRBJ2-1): KAGVTQTPRYLIKTRGQQVTLSCSPISGHRSVSWYQQTPGQGLQFLFEYFSETQRNKGNFPGRFSGRQFSNSRSEMNVSTLELGDSALYLCASSLAGGREQFFGPGTRLTVL.

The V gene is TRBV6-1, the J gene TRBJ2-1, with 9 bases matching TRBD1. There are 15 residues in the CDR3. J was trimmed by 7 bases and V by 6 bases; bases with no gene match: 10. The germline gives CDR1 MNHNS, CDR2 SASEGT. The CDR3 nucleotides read TGTGCCAGCAGAGACACAGGGGGCGCGAGGAATGAGCAGTTCTTC. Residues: CASRDTGGARNEQFF.

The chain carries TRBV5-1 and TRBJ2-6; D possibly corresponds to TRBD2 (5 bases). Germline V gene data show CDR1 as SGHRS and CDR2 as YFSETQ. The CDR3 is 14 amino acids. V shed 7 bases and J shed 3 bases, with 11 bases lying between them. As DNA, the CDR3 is TGCGCCAGCGGAAATGGAGGTGGGGCCAACGTCCTGACTTTC. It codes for CASGNGGGANVLTF.

In nucleotides, the CDR3 is TGTGCCAGCAGCACTTTCCTCCGGTCCTACGAGCAGTACTTC. This codes for CASSTFLRSYEQYF. The chain employs TRBV28 and TRBJ2-7; unclear D gene. Germline CDR1 MDHEN, CDR2 SYDVKM. V was cut by 6 bases and J by 1 base, with 13 bases left in between. The CDR3 covers 14 residues.

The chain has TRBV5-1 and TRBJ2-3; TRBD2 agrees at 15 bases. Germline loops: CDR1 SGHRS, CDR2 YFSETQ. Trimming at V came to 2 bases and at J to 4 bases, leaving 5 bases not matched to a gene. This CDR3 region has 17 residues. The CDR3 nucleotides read TGCGCCAGCAGCTTCGGACTAGCGGGAGGGCCGGCAGATACGCAGTATTTT. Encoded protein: CASSFGLAGGPADTQYF.

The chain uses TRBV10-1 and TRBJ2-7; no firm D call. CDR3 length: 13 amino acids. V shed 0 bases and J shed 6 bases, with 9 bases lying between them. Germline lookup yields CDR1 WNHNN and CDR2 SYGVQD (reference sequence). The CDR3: CASSESPSREQYF. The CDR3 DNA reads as TGCGCCAGCAGTGAGTCACCCTCACGCGAGCAGTACTTC.

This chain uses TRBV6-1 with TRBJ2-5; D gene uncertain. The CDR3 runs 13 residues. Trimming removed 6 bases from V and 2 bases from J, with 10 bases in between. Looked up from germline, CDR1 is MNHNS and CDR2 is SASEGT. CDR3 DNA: TGTGCCAGCAGGCTGGGTACGCAAGAGACCCAGTACTTC. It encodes CASRLGTQETQYF.

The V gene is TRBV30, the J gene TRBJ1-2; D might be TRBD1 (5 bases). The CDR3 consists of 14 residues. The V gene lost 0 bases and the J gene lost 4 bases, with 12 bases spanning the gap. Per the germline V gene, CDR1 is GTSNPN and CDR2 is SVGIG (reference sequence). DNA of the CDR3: TGTGCCTGGAGTGTATTAGGGGTGAGCTATGGCTACACCTTC. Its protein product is CAWSVLGVSYGYTF.

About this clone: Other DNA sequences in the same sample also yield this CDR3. This CDR3 is CASSEQGYEQYF. The CDR3 DNA reads as TGTGCCAGCAGTGAGCAAGGCTACGAGCAGTACTTC. The rearrangement links TRBV2 to TRBJ2-7; D unresolved. The CDR3 is 12 amino acids. Trimming took 3 bases from V and 3 from J, leaving 6 bases between them. Per the germline V gene, CDR1 is SNHLY and CDR2 is FYNNEI.

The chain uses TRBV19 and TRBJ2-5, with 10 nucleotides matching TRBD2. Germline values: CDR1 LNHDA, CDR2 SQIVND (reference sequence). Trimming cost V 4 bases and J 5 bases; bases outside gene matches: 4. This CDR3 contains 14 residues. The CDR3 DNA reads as TGTGCCAGTAGTACTAGCGGGAGTGTGGAGACCCAGTACTTC. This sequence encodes CASSTSGSVETQYF.

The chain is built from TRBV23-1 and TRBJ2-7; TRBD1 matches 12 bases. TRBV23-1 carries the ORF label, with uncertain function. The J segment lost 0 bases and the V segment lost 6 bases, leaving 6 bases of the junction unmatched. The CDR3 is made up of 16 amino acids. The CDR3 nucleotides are TGCGCCAGCAGGGGGGACAGGGGGCGGTGCTCCTACGAGCAGTACTTC. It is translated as CASRGDRGRCSYEQYF.

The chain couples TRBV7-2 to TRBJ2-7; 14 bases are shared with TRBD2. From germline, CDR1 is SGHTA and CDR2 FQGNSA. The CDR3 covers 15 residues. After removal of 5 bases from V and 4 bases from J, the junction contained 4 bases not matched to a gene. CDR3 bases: TGTGCCAGCAGCCACGGGACTAGCGGGAGTTACGAGCAGTACTTC. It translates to CASSHGTSGSYEQYF.

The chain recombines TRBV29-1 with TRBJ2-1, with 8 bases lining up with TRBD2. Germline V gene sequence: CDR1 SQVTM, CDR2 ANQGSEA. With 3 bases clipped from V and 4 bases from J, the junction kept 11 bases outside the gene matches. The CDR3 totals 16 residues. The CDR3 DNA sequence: TGCAGCGTTGAGGTGAGGGTAGCGGGACCTTACAATGAGCAGTTCTTC. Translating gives CSVEVRVAGPYNEQFF.

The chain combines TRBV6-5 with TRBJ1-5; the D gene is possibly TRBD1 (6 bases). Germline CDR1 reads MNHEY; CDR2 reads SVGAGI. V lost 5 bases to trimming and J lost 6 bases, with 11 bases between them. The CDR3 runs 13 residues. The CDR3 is CASSRTGIQPQHF. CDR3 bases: TGTGCCAGCAGTCGTACAGGGATTCAGCCCCAGCATTTT.

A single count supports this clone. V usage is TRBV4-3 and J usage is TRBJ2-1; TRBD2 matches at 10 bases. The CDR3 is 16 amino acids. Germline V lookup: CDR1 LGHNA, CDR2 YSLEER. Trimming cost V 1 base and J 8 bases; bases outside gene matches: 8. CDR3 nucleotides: TGCGCCAGCAGCCAAGCTGGGCTAGCGGGAGCATATGAGCAGTTCTTC. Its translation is CASSQAGLAGAYEQFF.

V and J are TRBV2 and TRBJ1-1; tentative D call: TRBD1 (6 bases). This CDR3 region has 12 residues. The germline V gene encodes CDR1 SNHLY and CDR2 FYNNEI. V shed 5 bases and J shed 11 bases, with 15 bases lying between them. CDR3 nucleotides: TGTGCCAGCAGTAGGGGGGTCCCGATGGCTTTCTTT. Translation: CASSRGVPMAFF.

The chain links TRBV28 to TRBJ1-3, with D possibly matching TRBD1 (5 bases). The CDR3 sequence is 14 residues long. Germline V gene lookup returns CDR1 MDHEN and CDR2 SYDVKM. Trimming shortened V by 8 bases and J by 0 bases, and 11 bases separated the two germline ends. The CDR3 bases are TGTGCCAGCTGTCGACAGTCCTCTGGAAACACCATATATTTT. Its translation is CASCRQSSGNTIYF.

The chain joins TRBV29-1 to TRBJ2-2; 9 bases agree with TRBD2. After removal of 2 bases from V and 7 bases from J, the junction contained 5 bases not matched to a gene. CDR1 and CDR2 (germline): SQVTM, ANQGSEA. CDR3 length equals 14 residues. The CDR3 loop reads CSVETGLAIGELFF. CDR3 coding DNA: TGCAGCGTTGAAACGGGACTAGCCATCGGGGAGCTGTTTTTT.